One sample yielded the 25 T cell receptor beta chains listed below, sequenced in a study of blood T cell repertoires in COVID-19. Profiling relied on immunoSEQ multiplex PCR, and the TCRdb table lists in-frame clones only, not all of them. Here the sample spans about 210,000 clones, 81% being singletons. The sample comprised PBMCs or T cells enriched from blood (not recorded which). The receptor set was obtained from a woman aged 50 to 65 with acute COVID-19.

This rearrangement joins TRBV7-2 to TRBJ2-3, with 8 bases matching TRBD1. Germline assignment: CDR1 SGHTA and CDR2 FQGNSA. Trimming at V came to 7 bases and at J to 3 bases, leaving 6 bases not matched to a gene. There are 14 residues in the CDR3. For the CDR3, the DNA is TGTGCCAGCAACTCCGGACAGGGAACAGATACGCAGTATTTT. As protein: CASNSGQGTDTQYF.

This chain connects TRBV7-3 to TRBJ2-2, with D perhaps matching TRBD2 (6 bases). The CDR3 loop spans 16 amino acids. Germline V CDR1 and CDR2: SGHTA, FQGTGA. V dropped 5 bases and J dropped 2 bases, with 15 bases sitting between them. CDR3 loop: CASSPQAGQNTGELFF. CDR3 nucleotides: TGTGCCAGCAGCCCTCAAGCGGGCCAAAACACCGGGGAGCTGTTTTTT.

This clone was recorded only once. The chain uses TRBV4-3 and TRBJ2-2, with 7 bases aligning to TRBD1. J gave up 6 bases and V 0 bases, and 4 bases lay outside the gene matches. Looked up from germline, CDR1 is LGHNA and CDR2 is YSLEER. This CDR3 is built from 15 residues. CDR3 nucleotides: TGCGCCAGCAGCCAAGAGACAGGGAGTCCCGGGGAGCTGTTTTTT. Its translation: CASSQETGSPGELFF.

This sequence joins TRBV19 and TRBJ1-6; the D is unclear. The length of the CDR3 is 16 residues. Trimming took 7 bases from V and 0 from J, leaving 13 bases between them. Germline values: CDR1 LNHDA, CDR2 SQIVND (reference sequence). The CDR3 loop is CASNKPGDSYNSPLHF. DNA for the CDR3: TGTGCCAGTAACAAGCCCGGGGACTCCTATAATTCACCCCTCCACTTT. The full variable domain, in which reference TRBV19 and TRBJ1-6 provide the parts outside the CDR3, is DGGITQSPKYLFRKEGQNVTLSCEQNLNHDAMYWYRQDPGQGLRLIYYSQIVNDFQKGDIAEGYSVSREKKESFPLTVTSAQKNPTAFYLCASNKPGDSYNSPLHFGNGTRLTVT.

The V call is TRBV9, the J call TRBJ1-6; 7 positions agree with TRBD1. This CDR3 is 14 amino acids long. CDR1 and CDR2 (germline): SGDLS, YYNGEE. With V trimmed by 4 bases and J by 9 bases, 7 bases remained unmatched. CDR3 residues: CASSTQGHGSPLHF. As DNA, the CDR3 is TGTGCCAGCAGCACACAGGGGCACGGTTCACCCCTCCACTTT.

CDR3 bases: TGTGCCAGCAGCTTACGGAGACAGGGTGGGGGGAATGAGCAGTTCTTC. This codes for CASSLRRQGGGNEQFF. The chain couples TRBV7-2 to TRBJ2-1, with a tentative D call TRBD1 (7 bases). This CDR3 is 16 amino acids long. The germline CDR1 and CDR2 sequences are SGHTA and FQGNSA. Trimming took 2 bases from V and 7 from J, leaving 18 bases between them.

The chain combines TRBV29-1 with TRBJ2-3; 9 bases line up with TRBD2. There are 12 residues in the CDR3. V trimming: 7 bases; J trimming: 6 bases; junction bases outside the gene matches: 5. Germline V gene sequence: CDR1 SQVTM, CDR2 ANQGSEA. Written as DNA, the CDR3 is TGCAGCGCCAGCGGGGGGCAGGATACGCAGTATTTT. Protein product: CSASGGQDTQYF.

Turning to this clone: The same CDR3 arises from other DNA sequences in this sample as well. CDR3 DNA sequence: TGTGCCAGCAGCTTAAGTCGGAGCTCCTACGAGCAGTACTTC. Translated: CASSLSRSSYEQYF. The J gene is TRBJ2-7, the V gene TRBV7-2; unclear D gene. Trimming took off 2 bases at V and 0 bases at J, with 8 bases between the two ends. From germline, CDR1 is SGHTA and CDR2 FQGNSA. The length of the CDR3 is 14 residues.

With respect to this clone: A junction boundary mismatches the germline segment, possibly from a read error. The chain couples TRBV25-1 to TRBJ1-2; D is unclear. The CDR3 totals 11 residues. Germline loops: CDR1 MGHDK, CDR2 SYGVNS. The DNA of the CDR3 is TGTGCCAGTAGTGCGGGGATCGGCTACACCTTC. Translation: CASSAGIGYTF.

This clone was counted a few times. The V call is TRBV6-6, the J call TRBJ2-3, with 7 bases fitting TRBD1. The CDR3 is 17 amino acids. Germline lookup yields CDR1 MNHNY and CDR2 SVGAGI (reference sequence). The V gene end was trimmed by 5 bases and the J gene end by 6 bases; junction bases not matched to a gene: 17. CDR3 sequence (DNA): TGTGCCAGCAGTCCGATGACAGGGCAACTAGGAGCCGATACGCAGTATTTT. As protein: CASSPMTGQLGADTQYF.

This CDR3 is CASNDLTGVRGYTF. The CDR3 DNA sequence: TGTGCCAGCAACGATCTTACAGGGGTGAGGGGCTACACCTTC. The chain has TRBV5-5 and TRBJ1-2; 7 bases agree with TRBD1. Trimming at V came to 6 bases and at J to 8 bases, leaving 13 bases not matched to a gene. Germline loops: CDR1 SGHKS, CDR2 YYEKEE (reference sequence). The CDR3 is 14 residues long.

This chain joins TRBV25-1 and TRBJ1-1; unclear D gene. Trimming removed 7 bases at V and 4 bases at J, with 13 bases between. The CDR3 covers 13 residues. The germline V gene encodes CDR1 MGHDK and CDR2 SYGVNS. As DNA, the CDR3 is TGTGCCAGCAATTTCCTCGAGGGCACTGAAGCTTTCTTT. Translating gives CASNFLEGTEAFF.

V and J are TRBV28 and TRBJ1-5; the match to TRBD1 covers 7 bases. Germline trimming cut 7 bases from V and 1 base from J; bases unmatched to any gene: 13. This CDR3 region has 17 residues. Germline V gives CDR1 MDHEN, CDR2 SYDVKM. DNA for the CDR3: TGTGCCAGCAATCCAACATCGGCAGGGGGGAGCAATCAGCCCCAGCATTTT. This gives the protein CASNPTSAGGSNQPQHF.

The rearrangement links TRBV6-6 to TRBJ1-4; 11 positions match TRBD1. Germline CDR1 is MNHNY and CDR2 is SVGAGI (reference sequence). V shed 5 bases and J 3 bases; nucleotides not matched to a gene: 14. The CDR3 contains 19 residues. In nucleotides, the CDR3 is TGTGCCAGCAGTCACGGACAGGGGGCACTTAGGCTTGCTAATGAAAAACTGTTTTTT. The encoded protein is CASSHGQGALRLANEKLFF.

DNA for the CDR3: TGCGCCAGCAGCGGGGGACAGAAAGAGACCCAGTACTTC. Translating gives CASSGGQKETQYF. This chain connects TRBV5-1 to TRBJ2-5; TRBD1 matches 7 bases. Looked up from germline, CDR1 is SGHRS and CDR2 is YFSETQ. There are 13 residues in the CDR3. V gave up 4 bases and J gave up 3 bases; unmatched junction bases: 3.

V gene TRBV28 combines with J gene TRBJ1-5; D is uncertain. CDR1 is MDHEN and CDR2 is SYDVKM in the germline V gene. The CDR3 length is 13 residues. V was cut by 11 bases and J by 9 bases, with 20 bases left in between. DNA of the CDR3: TGTGCCTGCCAGGCAACACCCTATCGGCCCCAGCATTTT. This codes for CACQATPYRPQHF.

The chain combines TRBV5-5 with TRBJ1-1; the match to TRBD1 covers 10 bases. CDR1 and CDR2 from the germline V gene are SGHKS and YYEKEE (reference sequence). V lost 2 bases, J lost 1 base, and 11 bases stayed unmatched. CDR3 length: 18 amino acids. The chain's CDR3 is CASSFGVAGTGANTEAFF. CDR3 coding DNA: TGTGCCAGCAGCTTTGGGGTGGCTGGGACAGGGGCGAACACTGAAGCTTTCTTT.

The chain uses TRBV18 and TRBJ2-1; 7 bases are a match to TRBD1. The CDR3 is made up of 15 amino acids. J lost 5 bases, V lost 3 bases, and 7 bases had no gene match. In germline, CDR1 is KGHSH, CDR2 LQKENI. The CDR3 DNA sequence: TGTGCCAGCTCACCCCAGAGGACAGGTAACAATGAGCAGTTCTTC. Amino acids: CASSPQRTGNNEQFF. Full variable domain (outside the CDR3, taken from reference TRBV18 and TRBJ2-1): NAGVMQNPRHLVRRRGQEARLRCSPMKGHSHVYWYRQLPEEGLKFMVYLQKENIIDESGMPKERFSAEFPKEGPSILRIQQVVRGDSAAYFCASSPQRTGNNEQFFGPGTRLTVL.

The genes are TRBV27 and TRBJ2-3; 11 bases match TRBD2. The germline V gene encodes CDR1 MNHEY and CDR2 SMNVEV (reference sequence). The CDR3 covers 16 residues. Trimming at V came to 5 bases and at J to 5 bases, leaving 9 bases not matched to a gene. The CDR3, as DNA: TGTGCCAGCAGTGATCCTAGCGGGAGGTCTATAGATACGCAGTATTTT. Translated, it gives CASSDPSGRSIDTQYF.

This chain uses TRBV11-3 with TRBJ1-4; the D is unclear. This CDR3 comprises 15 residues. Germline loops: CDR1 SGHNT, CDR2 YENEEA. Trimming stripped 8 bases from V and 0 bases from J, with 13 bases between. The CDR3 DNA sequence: TGTGCCAGCGGGCAAGGAGGTGCAACTAATGAAAAACTGTTTTTT. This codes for CASGQGGATNEKLFF.

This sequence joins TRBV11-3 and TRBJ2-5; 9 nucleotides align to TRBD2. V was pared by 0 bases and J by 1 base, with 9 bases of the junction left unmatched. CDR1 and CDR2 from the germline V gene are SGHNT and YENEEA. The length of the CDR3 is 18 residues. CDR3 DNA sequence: TGTGCCAGCAGCTTAGATTATAGGCTAGCGGGGATCCAAGAGACCCAGTACTTC. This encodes CASSLDYRLAGIQETQYF.

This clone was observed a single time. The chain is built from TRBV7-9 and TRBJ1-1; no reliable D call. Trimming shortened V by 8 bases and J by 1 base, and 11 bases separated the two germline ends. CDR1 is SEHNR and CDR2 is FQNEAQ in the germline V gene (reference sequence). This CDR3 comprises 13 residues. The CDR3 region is CASGEAANTEAFF. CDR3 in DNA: TGTGCCAGCGGAGAGGCCGCGAACACTGAAGCTTTCTTT.

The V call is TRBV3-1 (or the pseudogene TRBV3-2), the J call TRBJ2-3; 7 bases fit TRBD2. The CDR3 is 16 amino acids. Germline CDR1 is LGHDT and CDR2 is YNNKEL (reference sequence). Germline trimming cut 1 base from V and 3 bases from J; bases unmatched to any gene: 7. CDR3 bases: TGTGCCAGCAGCCAAGTCGCGGGGGTACCGACAGATACGCAGTATTTT. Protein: CASSQVAGVPTDTQYF.

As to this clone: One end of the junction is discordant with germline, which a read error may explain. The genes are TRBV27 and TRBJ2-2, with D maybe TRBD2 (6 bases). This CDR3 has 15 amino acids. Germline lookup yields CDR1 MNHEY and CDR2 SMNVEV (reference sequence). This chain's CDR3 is CASSLSSVGGGELFF. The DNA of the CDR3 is TGTGCCAGCAGCTTATCCAGTGTCGGAGGGGGGGAGCTGTTTTTT.

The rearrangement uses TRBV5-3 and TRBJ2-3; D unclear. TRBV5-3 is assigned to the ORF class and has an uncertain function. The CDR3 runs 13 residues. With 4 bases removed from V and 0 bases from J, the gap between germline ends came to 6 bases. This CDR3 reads CARSGHSTDTQYF. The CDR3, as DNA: TGTGCCAGAAGCGGGCATAGCACAGATACGCAGTATTTT.